One sample yielded the 31 T cell receptor beta chains listed below, sequenced in a study of technical replicates of blood from several donors. Libraries were prepared by immunoSEQ multiplex PCR; TCRdb keeps only in-frame clonotypes and omits some of them. Altogether fewer than 90,000 clones are present, over 90% being singletons, with the ten largest covering approximately 0.25%. What was sequenced was T cells isolated from PBMCs. These receptors were obtained from a human donor in good health.

The rearrangement uses TRBV7-8 and TRBJ2-2; 7 bases align to TRBD2. In germline, CDR1 is SGHVS, CDR2 FQNEAQ. The V segment lost 5 bases and the J segment 0 bases; nucleotides outside the gene matches: 3. The CDR3 spans 15 residues. The CDR3: CASSLGRTNTGELFF. CDR3 DNA sequence: TGTGCCAGCAGCCTCGGGAGGACGAACACCGGGGAGCTGTTTTTT. Full variable domain (rest looked up from reference TRBV7-8 and TRBJ2-2): GAGVSQSPRYKVAKRGQDVALRCDPISGHVSLFWYQQALGQGPEFLTYFQNEAQLDKSGLPSDRFFAERPEGSVSTLKIQRTQQEDSAVYLCASSLGRTNTGELFFGEGSRLTVL.

The gene calls are TRBV7-9 and TRBJ1-3; TRBD1 aligns across 8 bases. Germline V lookup: CDR1 SEHNR, CDR2 FQNEAQ (reference sequence). V was pared by 6 bases and J by 3 bases, with 4 bases of the junction left unmatched. This CDR3 has 14 amino acids. The CDR3, as DNA: TGTGCCAGCAGGCTGGGACAGGATGGAAACACCATATATTTT. Translated: CASRLGQDGNTIYF.

The V gene is TRBV10-1, the J gene TRBJ2-7; 11 nucleotides agree with TRBD2. Germline V gene data show CDR1 as WNHNN and CDR2 as SYGVQD (reference sequence). The CDR3 sequence is 14 residues long. V lost 6 bases, J lost 6 bases, and 7 bases stayed unmatched. CDR3 DNA: TGCGCCAGCAGCCCACTAGCGGGAGTTCCCGAGCAGTACTTC. This translates into CASSPLAGVPEQYF.

The chain carries TRBV6-1 and TRBJ1-2, with TRBD1 as a possible D gene (5 bases). The CDR3 length is 15 residues. Germline assignment: CDR1 MNHNS and CDR2 SASEGT. The V and J ends lost 1 base and 3 bases respectively, with 12 bases between them. CDR3 loop: CASSEDKGMDYGYTF. CDR3 bases: TGTGCCAGCAGTGAAGATAAGGGGATGGACTATGGCTACACCTTC.

The chain carries TRBV9 and TRBJ1-4; no definite D call. V lost 4 bases to trimming and J lost 5 bases, with 12 bases between them. This CDR3 has 14 amino acids. CDR1 is SGDLS, CDR2 YYNGEE, per germline. The CDR3 spells CASSSGPGNEKLFF. The CDR3 DNA sequence: TGTGCCAGCAGCTCCGGGCCGGGGAATGAAAAACTGTTTTTT.

The V gene is TRBV19, the J gene TRBJ1-4; 8 positions match TRBD1. This CDR3 is built from 14 residues. V gave up 5 bases and J gave up 8 bases; unmatched junction bases: 7. Germline values: CDR1 LNHDA, CDR2 SQIVND (reference sequence). Written as DNA, the CDR3 is TGTGCCAGTAGTGAAGACAGGGGCGGCGAAAAACTGTTTTTT. Its protein is CASSEDRGGEKLFF.

The chain employs TRBV5-6 and TRBJ1-2; D might be TRBD1 (5 bases). CDR1 is SGHDT and CDR2 is YYEEEE in the germline V gene. V lost 4 bases and J lost 7, with 14 bases in between. The CDR3 has 13 residues. CDR3 sequence (DNA): TGTGCCAGCAGCCTCGACGACCAGGGTGGCTACACCTTC. Protein: CASSLDDQGGYTF.

The chain has TRBV9 and TRBJ2-7; 10 positions match TRBD2. This CDR3 has 16 amino acids. From germline, CDR1 is SGDLS and CDR2 YYNGEE. V lost 3 bases, J lost 5 bases, and 11 bases stayed unmatched. The DNA for the CDR3 is TGTGCCAGCAGCGCCAAAAGAGGGACTAGCGCCCACGAGCAGTACTTC. It yields the protein CASSAKRGTSAHEQYF.

This sequence joins TRBV7-8 and TRBJ2-1, with D uncertain. Trimming took 1 base from V and 11 from J, leaving 9 bases between them. Germline assignment: CDR1 SGHVS and CDR2 FQNEAQ. The CDR3 runs to 12 residues. CDR3 sequence (DNA): TGTGCCAGCAGCTTAGAGTCAAGCAAGCAGTTCTTC. This encodes CASSLESSKQFF.

The chain has TRBV5-1 and TRBJ1-1; 7 bases agree with TRBD1. The CDR3 totals 15 residues. The trim removed 6 bases at V and 4 bases at J, leaving 12 bases unmatched. The germline V gene has CDR1 SGHRS and CDR2 YFSETQ. The CDR3 spells CASTRGDGVGTEAFF. DNA for the CDR3: TGCGCCAGCACCAGGGGGGACGGTGTGGGCACTGAAGCTTTCTTT.

V gene TRBV6-4 combines with J gene TRBJ2-1; D is undetermined. The CDR3 loop spans 16 amino acids. Deletions cut 4 bases from V and 0 bases from J, with 13 bases between. Germline CDR1 reads MRHNA; CDR2 reads SNTAGT. The CDR3 is CASSASRFSSYNEQFF. CDR3 coding DNA: TGTGCCAGCAGTGCATCCAGATTCAGCTCCTACAATGAGCAGTTCTTC.

The chain has TRBV20-1 and TRBJ2-7; weak D call: TRBD2 (6 bases). V dropped 3 bases and J dropped 7 bases, with 10 bases sitting between them. Germline V CDR1 and CDR2: DFQATT, SNEGSKA (reference sequence). CDR3 length equals 11 residues. CDR3 nucleotide sequence: TGCAGTGCTAGGACTAGAGATGAGCAGTACTTC. Its translation is CSARTRDEQYF.

This clone was seen only once. This rearrangement joins TRBV25-1 to TRBJ1-4; tentatively, D is TRBD1 (5 bases). The V end lost 2 bases, the J end lost 7 bases, and 14 bases lay between the germline ends. CDR1 and CDR2 from the germline V gene are MGHDK and SYGVNS. The CDR3 has 15 amino acids. The CDR3 sequence: CASSERGPEGEKLFF. The CDR3, as DNA: TGTGCCAGCAGTGAAAGGGGACCGGAGGGTGAAAAACTGTTTTTT.

This clone was counted a single time. The genes are TRBV5-4 and TRBJ2-5; 9 bases line up with TRBD1. Germline assignment: CDR1 SGHNT and CDR2 YYREEE (reference sequence). Germline trimming cut 4 bases from V and 1 base from J; bases unmatched to any gene: 5. The CDR3 is made up of 15 amino acids. The chain's CDR3 is CASSRLQGAQETQYF. For the CDR3, the DNA is TGTGCCAGCAGCCGACTACAGGGGGCCCAAGAGACCCAGTACTTC.

This chain links TRBV27 with TRBJ2-3; 8 positions agree with TRBD1. Trimming at V came to 5 bases and at J to 6 bases, leaving 16 bases not matched to a gene. The CDR3 contains 17 residues. Germline V gene lookup returns CDR1 MNHEY and CDR2 SMNVEV (reference sequence). CDR3: CASSPTQDRAGWDTQYF. The CDR3 DNA is TGTGCCAGCAGTCCTACCCAGGACAGGGCGGGGTGGGATACGCAGTATTTT.

V is TRBV7-9 and J is TRBJ2-3, with 9 bases aligning to TRBD1. Germline loops: CDR1 SEHNR, CDR2 FQNEAQ (reference sequence). This CDR3 has 17 amino acids. J was trimmed by 1 base and V by 6 bases; bases with no gene match: 11. CDR3 in DNA: TGTGCCAGCAGTTTGCCACAGGGGGCCTCGGGCACAGATACGCAGTATTTT. Its protein product is CASSLPQGASGTDTQYF. Variable domain in full (rest from reference TRBV7-9 and TRBJ2-3): DTGVSQNPRHKITKRGQNVTFRCDPISEHNRLYWYRQTLGQGPEFLTYFQNEAQLEKSRLLSDRFSAERPKGSFSTLEIQRTEQGDSAMYLCASSLPQGASGTDTQYFGPGTRLTVL.

The gene calls are TRBV10-3 and TRBJ2-1; D unresolved. V gave up 0 bases and J gave up 10 bases, with 4 bases separating them. Germline V lookup: CDR1 ENHRY, CDR2 SYGVKD. The CDR3 contains 11 residues. This CDR3 is CAISESSEQFF. As DNA, the CDR3 is TGTGCCATCAGTGAGTCATCAGAGCAGTTCTTC.

The rearrangement joins TRBV9 to TRBJ1-3, with 8 bases lining up with TRBD1. The J segment lost 7 bases and the V segment lost 3 bases, leaving 12 bases of the junction unmatched. The CDR3 consists of 16 residues. Germline CDR1 is SGDLS and CDR2 is YYNGEE. The CDR3 loop reads CASSAHGQGLGNTIYF. The CDR3 DNA sequence: TGTGCCAGCAGCGCTCACGGACAGGGTCTAGGGAACACCATATATTTT.

The rearrangement uses TRBV7-9 and TRBJ1-1; D unclear. V lost 4 bases and J lost 7, with 10 bases in between. CDR1 is SEHNR and CDR2 is FQNEAQ in the germline V gene (reference sequence). The CDR3 extends over 12 amino acids. Written as DNA, the CDR3 is TGTGCCAGCAGCTCCTCAGGAAATGAAGCTTTCTTT. Protein: CASSSSGNEAFF.

The rearrangement links TRBV7-9 to TRBJ2-5; the match to TRBD1 covers 9 bases. This CDR3 is built from 16 residues. Per the germline V gene, CDR1 is SEHNR and CDR2 is FQNEAQ (reference sequence). The trim removed 5 bases at V and 5 bases at J, leaving 12 bases unmatched. The CDR3 sequence: CASSEGDRVHLETQYF. Written as DNA, the CDR3 is TGTGCCAGCAGCGAAGGGGACAGGGTCCACTTGGAGACCCAGTACTTC.

V gene TRBV7-9 combines with J gene TRBJ2-7, with 7 bases matching TRBD1. This CDR3 has 14 amino acids. The trim removed 5 bases at V and 2 bases at J, leaving 6 bases unmatched. From germline, CDR1 is SEHNR and CDR2 FQNEAQ (reference sequence). In DNA form, the CDR3 reads TGTGCCAGCAGCCCCAGGGACAGTACCTACGAGCAGTACTTC. Amino acid sequence: CASSPRDSTYEQYF.

The chain is built from TRBV27 and TRBJ2-4, with D unclear. The V and J ends lost 8 bases and 0 bases respectively, with 11 bases between them. Looked up from germline, CDR1 is MNHEY and CDR2 is SMNVEV (reference sequence). The CDR3 runs to 14 residues. The CDR3 here is CASANTLAKNIQYF. The CDR3, as DNA: TGTGCCAGCGCGAATACCCTAGCCAAAAACATTCAGTACTTC.

The rearrangement joins TRBV27 to TRBJ1-5, with 11 bases fitting TRBD1. Germline V gives CDR1 MNHEY, CDR2 SMNVEV (reference sequence). The CDR3 is 19 residues long. Trimming cost V 5 bases and J 4 bases; bases outside gene matches: 16. CDR3 protein: CASSKGPGQGGPGNQPQHF. The DNA for the CDR3 is TGTGCCAGCAGTAAAGGTCCGGGACAGGGGGGCCCGGGGAATCAGCCCCAGCATTTT.

Details on this clone: The junction differs from germline at one of its ends, possibly a read error. The genes are TRBV7-7 and TRBJ2-5; tentative D call: TRBD2 (5 bases). CDR3 length: 16 residues. Germline CDR1 is SSHAT and CDR2 is FNYEAQ (reference sequence). In nucleotides, the CDR3 is TGTGCTAGCAGCTTAGGAGGCGGCGGGCGACAAGAGACCCAGTACTTC. Its protein product is CASSLGGGGRQETQYF.

This chain joins TRBV21-1 and TRBJ1-2; the DNA was not used to check the table's D call, TRBD1. TRBV21-1 is flagged as a pseudogene. This CDR3 comprises 16 residues. The chain's CDR3 is CASSDPRQGTNYGYTF. Written as DNA, the CDR3 is TGTGCCAGCAGCGATCCAAGACAGGGCACTAACTATGGCTACACCTTC.

J is TRBJ1-1 and V is TRBV5-1; possible D gene TRBD1, 6 bases. The CDR3 length is 14 residues. Germline CDR1 and CDR2: SGHRS and YFSETQ. V lost 3 bases and J lost 8, with 17 bases in between. For the CDR3, the DNA is TGCGCCAGCAGCTCCGGGACGGCCCAGGGGGAAGCTTTCTTT. Translated, it gives CASSSGTAQGEAFF.

The chain couples TRBV29-1 to TRBJ1-6; 8 positions agree with TRBD1. Per germline, CDR1 SQVTM and CDR2 ANQGSEA. V trimming: 7 bases; J trimming: 8 bases; junction bases outside the gene matches: 13. The CDR3 runs 15 residues. The CDR3 bases are TGCAGCGACCTATCCAGGGGGCTGGTAGATTCACCCCTCCACTTT. This gives the protein CSDLSRGLVDSPLHF.

The chain uses TRBV7-9 and TRBJ2-7; TRBD1 aligns across 7 bases. In germline, CDR1 is SEHNR, CDR2 FQNEAQ (reference sequence). The CDR3 totals 13 residues. The trim removed 11 bases at V and 1 base at J, leaving 8 bases unmatched. The CDR3 coding sequence is TGTGCCTTCCGGACAGGTAAGTCCTACGAGCAGTACTTC. Amino acids: CAFRTGKSYEQYF.

The rearrangement uses TRBV27 and TRBJ2-7, with 9 nucleotides matching TRBD1. Germline loops: CDR1 MNHEY, CDR2 SMNVEV (reference sequence). This CDR3 is 15 amino acids long. J gave up 5 bases and V 2 bases, and 7 bases lay outside the gene matches. The CDR3 spells CASSLPGTGYDEQYF. Here the CDR3 DNA reads TGTGCCAGCAGTTTACCCGGGACAGGGTACGACGAGCAGTACTTC.

V and J are TRBV28 and TRBJ2-7; TRBD2 agrees at 8 bases. Trimming took 5 bases from V and 0 from J; bases not matched to a gene: 9. The CDR3 loop spans 16 amino acids. Per germline, CDR1 MDHEN and CDR2 SYDVKM. The CDR3 DNA sequence: TGTGCCAGCAGTCCATACGAGCGGGGGAGCTCCTACGAGCAGTACTTC. It is translated as CASSPYERGSSYEQYF.

The V call is TRBV15, the J call TRBJ2-4; possible D gene TRBD1, 5 bases. The CDR3 is 18 residues long. CDR1 LNHNV and CDR2 YYDKDF come from the germline V gene (reference sequence). V was clipped by 0 bases and J by 0 bases, with 15 bases between them. The CDR3 DNA is TGTGCCACCAGCAGAGATAGGGCAGGGATGGGAGCCAAAAACATTCAGTACTTC. Its protein is CATSRDRAGMGAKNIQYF.